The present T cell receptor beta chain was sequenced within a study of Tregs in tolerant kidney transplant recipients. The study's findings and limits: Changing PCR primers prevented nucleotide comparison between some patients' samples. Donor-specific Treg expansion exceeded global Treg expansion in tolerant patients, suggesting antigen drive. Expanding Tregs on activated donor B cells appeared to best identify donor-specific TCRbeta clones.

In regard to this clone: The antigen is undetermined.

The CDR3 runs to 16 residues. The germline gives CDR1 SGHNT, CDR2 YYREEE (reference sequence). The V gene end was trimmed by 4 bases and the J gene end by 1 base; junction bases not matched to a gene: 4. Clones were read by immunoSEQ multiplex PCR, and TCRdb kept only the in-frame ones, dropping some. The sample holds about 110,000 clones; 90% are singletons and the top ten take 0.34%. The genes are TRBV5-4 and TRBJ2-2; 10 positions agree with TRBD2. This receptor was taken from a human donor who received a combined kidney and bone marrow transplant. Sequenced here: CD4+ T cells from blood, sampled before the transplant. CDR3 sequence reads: CASSRRLAGNTGELFF. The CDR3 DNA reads TGTGCCAGCAGCCGGCGACTAGCGGGGAACACCGGGGAGCTGTTTTTT.